The TCR beta chain under discussion was sequenced for a study of blood T cells in healthy people across ages. For the second PCR, which ran for 7 to 11 cycles, a sample-barcoded 5' primer and a J-beta primer mix were used. MiXCR, applied by TCRdb to the 5' RACE reads, yields one record per CDR3 protein. In the table there are roughly 2 million distinct CDR3 sequences, just under 50% of which are singletons. This clonotype has at least ten counts. Antigen specificity is unknown. The CDR3 is made up of 11 amino acids. V shed 3 bases and J shed 10 bases, with 7 bases lying between them. Germline V gene lookup returns CDR1 MNHEY and CDR2 SMNVEV (reference sequence). Study results and limitations: Researchers report that TCR beta diversity correlated strongly with naive T cell percentage.

This receptor was obtained from a woman between 35 and 50 years old in good health. The chain joins TRBV27 to TRBJ2-1; D is uncertain. Sequencing was carried out using blood. The CDR3 DNA reads as TGTGCCAGCAGTTTTCGCTCCGAGCAGTTCTTC. Translated: CASSFRSEQFF.